This T cell receptor beta chain was sequenced during a study of CD8+ T cells in alopecia areata. Study at large: Affected scalp percentage determined the severity score of treated patients. Study results and limitations: For lesional scalp, especially alopecia totalis/universalis, clonality was higher than in normal scalp.

RNA, once extracted, was reverse transcribed into cDNA for use as the sequencing template. Assay: immunoSEQ multiplex PCR; the TCRdb copy retains only in-frame clones and omits some. The sample carries some 98,000 clones, 60% to 75% recorded once. Comment on this clone: Its antigen is unknown.

Documented treatment: oral pan-JAK inhibitor, 5-10 mg twice daily. V gave up 5 bases and J gave up 3 bases, with 15 bases separating them. CDR1 is SEHNR and CDR2 is FQNEAQ in the germline V gene (reference sequence). This CDR3 has 15 residues. Sample: CD8+ T cells sorted from blood, taken at week 4, from a patient treated with tofacitinib. This receptor was identified in a human donor with alopecia areata. The rearrangement joins TRBV7-9 to TRBJ2-3; no firm D call. The CDR3 DNA follows: TGTGCCAGCAGCCACCGGACCCTTAATACAGATACGCAGTATTTT. Translated: CASSHRTLNTDTQYF.